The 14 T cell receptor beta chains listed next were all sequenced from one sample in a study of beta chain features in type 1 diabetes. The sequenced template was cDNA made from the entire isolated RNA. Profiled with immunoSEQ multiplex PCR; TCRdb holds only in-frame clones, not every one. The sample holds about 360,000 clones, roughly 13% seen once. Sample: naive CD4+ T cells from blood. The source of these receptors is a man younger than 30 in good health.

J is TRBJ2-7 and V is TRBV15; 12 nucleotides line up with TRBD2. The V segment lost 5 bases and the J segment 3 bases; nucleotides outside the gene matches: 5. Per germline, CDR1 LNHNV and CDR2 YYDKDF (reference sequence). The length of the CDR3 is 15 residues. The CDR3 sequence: CATSLLAGGRYEQYF. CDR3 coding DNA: TGTGCCACCAGCTTGCTAGCGGGGGGGCGCTACGAGCAGTACTTC.

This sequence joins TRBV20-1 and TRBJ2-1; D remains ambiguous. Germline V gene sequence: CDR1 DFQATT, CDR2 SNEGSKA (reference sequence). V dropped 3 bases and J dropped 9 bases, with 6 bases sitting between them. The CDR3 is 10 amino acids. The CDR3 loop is CSARKLEQFF. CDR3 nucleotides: TGCAGTGCTAGGAAGCTTGAGCAGTTCTTC.

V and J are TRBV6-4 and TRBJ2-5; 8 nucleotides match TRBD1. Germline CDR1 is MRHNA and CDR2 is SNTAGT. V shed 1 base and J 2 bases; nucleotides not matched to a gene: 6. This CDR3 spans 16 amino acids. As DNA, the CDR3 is TGTGCCAGCAGTGACTGTAAAAGGGACAGGCAAGAGACCCAGTACTTC. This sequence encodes CASSDCKRDRQETQYF.

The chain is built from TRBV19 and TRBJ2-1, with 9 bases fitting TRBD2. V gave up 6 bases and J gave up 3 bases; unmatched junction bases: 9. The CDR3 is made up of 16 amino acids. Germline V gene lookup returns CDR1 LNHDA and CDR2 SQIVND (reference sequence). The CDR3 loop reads CASRPIAGAYYNEQFF. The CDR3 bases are TGTGCCAGTAGGCCTATAGCGGGGGCCTACTACAATGAGCAGTTCTTC. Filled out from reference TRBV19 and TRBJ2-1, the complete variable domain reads DGGITQSPKYLFRKEGQNVTLSCEQNLNHDAMYWYRQDPGQGLRLIYYSQIVNDFQKGDIAEGYSVSREKKESFPLTVTSAQKNPTAFYLCASRPIAGAYYNEQFFGPGTRLTVL.

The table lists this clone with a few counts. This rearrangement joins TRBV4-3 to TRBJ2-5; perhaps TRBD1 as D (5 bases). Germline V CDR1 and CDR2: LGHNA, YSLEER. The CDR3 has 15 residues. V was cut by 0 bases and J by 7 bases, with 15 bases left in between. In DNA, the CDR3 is TGCGCCAGCAGCCAAGACAGGGATCTTTCAGGGACCCAGTACTTC. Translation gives CASSQDRDLSGTQYF.

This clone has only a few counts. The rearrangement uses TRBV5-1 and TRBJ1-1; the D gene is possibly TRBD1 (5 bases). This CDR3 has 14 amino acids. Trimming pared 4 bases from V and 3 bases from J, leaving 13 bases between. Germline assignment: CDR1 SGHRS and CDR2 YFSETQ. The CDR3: CASSDGHKDTEAFF. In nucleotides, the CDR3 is TGCGCCAGCAGCGATGGACATAAGGACACTGAAGCTTTCTTT.

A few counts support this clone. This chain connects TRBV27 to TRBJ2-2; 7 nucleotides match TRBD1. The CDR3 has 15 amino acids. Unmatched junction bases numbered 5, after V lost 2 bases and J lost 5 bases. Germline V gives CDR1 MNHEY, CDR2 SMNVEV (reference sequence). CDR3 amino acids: CASSLETGRTGELFF. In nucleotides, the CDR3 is TGTGCCAGCAGTTTAGAGACAGGGCGGACCGGGGAGCTGTTTTTT.

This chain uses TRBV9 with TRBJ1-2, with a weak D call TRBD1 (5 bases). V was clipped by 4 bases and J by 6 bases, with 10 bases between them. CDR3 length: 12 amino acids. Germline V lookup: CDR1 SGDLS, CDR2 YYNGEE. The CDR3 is CASSPTGDGYTF. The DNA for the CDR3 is TGTGCCAGCAGCCCGACGGGGGATGGCTACACCTTC. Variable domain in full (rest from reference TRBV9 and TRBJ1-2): DSGVTQTPKHLITATGQRVTLRCSPRSGDLSVYWYQQSLDQGLQFLIQYYNGEERAKGNILERFSAQQFPDLHSELNLSSLELGDSALYFCASSPTGDGYTFGSGTRLTVV.

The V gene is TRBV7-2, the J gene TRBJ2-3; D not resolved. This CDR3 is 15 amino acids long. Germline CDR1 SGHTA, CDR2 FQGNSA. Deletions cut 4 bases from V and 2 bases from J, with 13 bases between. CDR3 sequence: CASSSSYGFTDTQYF. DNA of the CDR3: TGTGCCAGCAGCTCCTCTTACGGGTTCACAGATACGCAGTATTTT.

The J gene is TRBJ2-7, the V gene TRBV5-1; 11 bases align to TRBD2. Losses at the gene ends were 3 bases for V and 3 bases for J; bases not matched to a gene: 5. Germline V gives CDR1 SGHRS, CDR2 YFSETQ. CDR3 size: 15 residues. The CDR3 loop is CASSYVAGGSYEQYF. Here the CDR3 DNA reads TGCGCCAGCAGCTACGTAGCGGGAGGGAGCTACGAGCAGTACTTC.

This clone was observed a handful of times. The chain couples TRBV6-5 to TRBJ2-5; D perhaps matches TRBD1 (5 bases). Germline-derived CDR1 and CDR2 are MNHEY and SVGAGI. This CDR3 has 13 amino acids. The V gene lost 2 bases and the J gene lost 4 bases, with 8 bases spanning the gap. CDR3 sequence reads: CASSYDSLETQYF. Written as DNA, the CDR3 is TGTGCCAGCAGTTACGACAGCTTAGAGACCCAGTACTTC.

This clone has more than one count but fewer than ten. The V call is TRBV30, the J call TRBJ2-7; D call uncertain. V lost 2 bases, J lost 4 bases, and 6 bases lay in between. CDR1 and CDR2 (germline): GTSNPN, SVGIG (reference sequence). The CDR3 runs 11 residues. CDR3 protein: CAWSLAYEQYF. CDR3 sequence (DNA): TGTGCCTGGAGTTTGGCTTACGAGCAGTACTTC. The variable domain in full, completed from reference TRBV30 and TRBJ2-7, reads SQTIHQWPATLVQPVGSPLSLECTVEGTSNPNLYWYRQAAGRGLQLLFYSVGIGQISSEVPQNLSASRPQDRQFILSSKKLLLSDSGFYLCAWSLAYEQYFGPGTRLTVT.

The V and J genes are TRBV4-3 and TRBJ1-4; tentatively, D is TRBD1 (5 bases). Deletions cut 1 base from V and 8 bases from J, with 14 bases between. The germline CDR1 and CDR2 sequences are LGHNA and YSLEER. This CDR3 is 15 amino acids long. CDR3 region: CASSQAGQGAEKLFF. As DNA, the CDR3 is TGCGCCAGCAGCCAAGCGGGCCAGGGTGCGGAAAAACTGTTTTTT.

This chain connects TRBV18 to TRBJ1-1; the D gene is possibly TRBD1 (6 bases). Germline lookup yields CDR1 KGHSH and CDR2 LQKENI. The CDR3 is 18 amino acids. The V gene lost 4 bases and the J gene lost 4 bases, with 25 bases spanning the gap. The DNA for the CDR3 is TGTGCCAGCTCACGGGACGTTACCTTCAGGGGTGCGGGCACTGAAGCTTTCTTT. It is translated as CASSRDVTFRGAGTEAFF.